Each of the 24 T cell receptor beta chains below was sequenced from the same sample in a study of T cell responses to AZD1222 COVID-19 vaccine. Libraries were prepared by immunoSEQ multiplex PCR; TCRdb keeps only in-frame clonotypes and omits some of them. This repertoire shows 110,000 to 150,000 clones, around 90% found once; its top ten account for 2.5% to 3.5%. The sequenced sample was peripheral blood, obtained on day 0 of AZD1222 vaccination. All receptors come from an adult in good health.

The V gene is TRBV5-1, the J gene TRBJ1-1, with 7 bases aligning to TRBD1. The CDR3 has 15 residues. V shed 1 base, J shed 11 bases, and the junction held 14 bases outside the gene matches. Germline V gene sequence: CDR1 SGHRS, CDR2 YFSETQ. CDR3 DNA sequence: TGCGCCAGCAGCTTGTCTGAGGGGGCTGGAGGGGAGGCTTTCTTT. Protein product: CASSLSEGAGGEAFF.

The V and J genes are TRBV5-1 and TRBJ2-5; TRBD1 agrees at 7 bases. CDR1 and CDR2 from the germline V gene are SGHRS and YFSETQ. This CDR3 is built from 14 residues. The V and J ends lost 5 bases and 5 bases, in that order; junction bases with no gene match: 9. The CDR3 protein is CASRRTGAGETQYF. CDR3 nucleotides: TGCGCCAGCAGAAGAACAGGGGCGGGTGAGACCCAGTACTTC.

This clone was seen once. The J gene is TRBJ2-3, the V gene TRBV5-1; D gene uncertain. V was clipped by 0 bases and J by 3 bases, with 11 bases between them. The CDR3 spans 15 residues. CDR1 and CDR2 from the germline V gene are SGHRS and YFSETQ. The chain's CDR3 is CASSLAGQRTDTQYF. Written as DNA, the CDR3 is TGCGCCAGCAGCTTGGCTGGGCAGAGGACAGATACGCAGTATTTT.

The chain carries TRBV6-5 and TRBJ1-5; the D gene is possibly TRBD1 (6 bases). V was shortened by 6 bases and J by 7 bases, with 16 bases between the two germline ends. The CDR3 has 14 residues. The germline V gene has CDR1 MNHEY and CDR2 SVGAGI. CDR3 bases: TGTGCCAGCAGCAACAACAGGGCTCAACAGCCCCAGCATTTT. Encoded protein: CASSNNRAQQPQHF.

In DNA, the CDR3 is TGTGCCAGCAGCATATCCGGGACAGGGGATCAGCCCCAGCATTTT. This encodes CASSISGTGDQPQHF. The chain carries TRBV5-6 and TRBJ1-5; 10 nucleotides agree with TRBD1. CDR3 length: 15 amino acids. CDR1 and CDR2 from the germline V gene are SGHDT and YYEEEE. Unmatched junction bases numbered 6, after V lost 4 bases and J lost 5 bases.

This sequence joins TRBV7-7 and TRBJ2-1; no clear D. Germline CDR1 reads SSHAT; CDR2 reads FNYEAQ (reference sequence). The CDR3 runs 13 residues. V lost 1 base and J lost 8, with 9 bases in between. CDR3 nucleotides: TGTGCCAGCAGCTTAGATCGGTACCATGAGCAGTTCTTC. It translates to CASSLDRYHEQFF. Using reference TRBV7-7 and TRBJ2-1 for the parts outside the CDR3, the full variable domain is GAGVSQSPRYKVTKRGQDVTLRCDPISSHATLYWYQQALGQGPEFLTYFNYEAQPDKSGLPSDRFSAERPEGSISTLTIQRTEQRDSAMYRCASSLDRYHEQFFGPGTRLTVL.

The chain combines TRBV27 with TRBJ1-1; a weak D match, TRBD1 (5 bases). V shed 3 bases and J shed 4 bases, with 12 bases lying between them. The CDR3 contains 14 residues. Germline loops: CDR1 MNHEY, CDR2 SMNVEV (reference sequence). This CDR3 reads CASSFVGGSTEAFF. For the CDR3, the DNA is TGTGCCAGCAGTTTCGTTGGGGGGAGCACTGAAGCTTTCTTT.

The chain uses TRBV10-3 and TRBJ2-7; D unresolved. The CDR3 is 13 residues long. Between the trimmed V and J ends, which lost 10 bases and 2 bases, there was a span of 15 bases. Germline CDR1 and CDR2: ENHRY and SYGVKD. The CDR3 DNA follows: TGTGCCACAGCGTTAAGCGCAGCCTACGAGCAGTACTTC. The encoded protein is CATALSAAYEQYF.

The chain combines TRBV7-3 with TRBJ2-2; 8 bases fit TRBD1. The CDR3 sequence is 15 residues long. V trimming: 2 bases; J trimming: 6 bases; junction bases outside the gene matches: 5. From germline, CDR1 is SGHTA and CDR2 FQGTGA. CDR3 region: CASSLAGGGAGELFF. In DNA, the CDR3 is TGTGCCAGCAGCTTAGCAGGGGGCGGTGCCGGGGAGCTGTTTTTT.

The chain is built from TRBV24-1 and TRBJ2-2; tentatively, D is TRBD1 or TRBD2 (5 bases each). V lost 9 bases and J lost 0, with 10 bases in between. Germline V lookup: CDR1 KGHDR, CDR2 SFDVKD. There are 14 residues in the CDR3. CDR3 in amino acids: CATSRGPNTGELFF. The CDR3 nucleotides are TGTGCCACCTCTAGGGGACCGAACACCGGGGAGCTGTTTTTT.

CDR3 amino acids: CASSRGQPQHF. The CDR3 DNA follows: TGTGCCAGCAGCAGGGGCCAGCCCCAGCATTTT. The chain has TRBV5-8 and TRBJ1-5, with TRBD1 as a possible D gene (5 bases). V was trimmed by 4 bases and J by 7 bases, leaving 6 bases between them. The CDR3 length is 11 residues. CDR1 and CDR2 (germline): SGHTS, YDEGEE.

This rearrangement joins TRBV5-1 to TRBJ2-1, with 11 bases aligning to TRBD1. CDR3 length: 15 residues. Germline trimming cut 4 bases from V and 6 bases from J; bases unmatched to any gene: 6. CDR1 is SGHRS, CDR2 YFSETQ, per germline. The CDR3 loop reads CASSPGTGGGNEQFF. The CDR3 DNA sequence: TGCGCCAGCAGCCCCGGGACAGGGGGAGGCAATGAGCAGTTCTTC.

The V and J genes are TRBV2 and TRBJ2-1; 8 bases are a match to TRBD2. This CDR3 has 14 amino acids. Germline CDR1 and CDR2: SNHLY and FYNNEI. V shed 6 bases, J shed 8 bases, and the junction held 9 bases outside the gene matches. CDR3 sequence (DNA): TGTGCCAGCAGAGGGAGCGGGAGTCGGGATGAGCAGTTCTTC. This gives the protein CASRGSGSRDEQFF.

The chain employs TRBV9 and TRBJ1-2, with D perhaps TRBD1 (5 bases). Germline values: CDR1 SGDLS, CDR2 YYNGEE. The V end lost 5 bases, the J end lost 1 base, and 18 bases lay between the germline ends. The CDR3 spans 16 residues. The CDR3, as DNA: TGTGCCAGCAGACCCCCCCCTTCAGGGTTTAACTATGGCTACACCTTC. Encoded protein: CASRPPPSGFNYGYTF.

The CDR3 region is CASSERGQGATGELFF. CDR3 in DNA: TGTGCCAGCAGTGAAAGGGGGCAGGGGGCCACCGGGGAGCTGTTTTTT. The chain couples TRBV2 to TRBJ2-2; 8 nucleotides match TRBD1. The J segment lost 4 bases and the V segment lost 2 bases, leaving 6 bases of the junction unmatched. The CDR3 is 16 amino acids. The germline V gene has CDR1 SNHLY and CDR2 FYNNEI. The variable domain in full, with the rest retrieved from reference TRBV2 and TRBJ2-2, is EPEVTQTPSHQVTQMGQEVILRCVPISNHLYFYWYRQILGQKVEFLVSFYNNEISEKSEIFDDQFSVERPDGSNFTLKIRSTKLEDSAMYFCASSERGQGATGELFFGEGSRLTVL.

The gene calls are TRBV28 and TRBJ1-2, with TRBD1 identical over 8 bases. The ends lost 1 base at V and 4 bases at J; junction bases unmatched: 11. Germline loops: CDR1 MDHEN, CDR2 SYDVKM. The CDR3 sequence is 17 residues long. CDR3 protein: CASSLSGGALISYGYTF. The CDR3 DNA follows: TGTGCCAGCAGTTTATCAGGGGGCGCGTTGATTTCCTATGGCTACACCTTC.

The chain combines TRBV18 with TRBJ1-1, with a weak D call TRBD1 (5 bases). V lost 3 bases and J 4 bases, leaving 24 bases between the germline ends. The CDR3 loop spans 18 amino acids. Germline CDR1 KGHSH, CDR2 LQKENI. The CDR3 bases are TGTGCCAGCTCACCGGTCGGGCCAGGGTCGTTAAGTCGCACTGAAGCTTTCTTT. This gives the protein CASSPVGPGSLSRTEAFF.

This chain joins TRBV11-3 and TRBJ1-1; 7 bases fit TRBD1. The junction had 11 bases not matched to a gene; V was cut back by 5 bases and J by 5 bases. CDR3 length: 15 residues. Germline CDR1 and CDR2: SGHNT and YENEEA. In nucleotides, the CDR3 is TGTGCCAGCAGCGCCTCGACAGGGCCGGGGACTGAAGCTTTCTTT. It yields the protein CASSASTGPGTEAFF.

This clone was observed a few times. The gene calls are TRBV11-2 and TRBJ1-2; a possible D gene is TRBD1 (5 bases). The CDR3 spans 14 residues. Between the trimmed V and J ends, which lost 4 bases and 6 bases, there was a span of 15 bases. Germline CDR1 is SGHAT and CDR2 is FQNNGV. The CDR3 loop reads CASSSSGTWDGYTF. The CDR3 DNA reads TGTGCCAGCAGCTCTTCCGGGACGTGGGATGGCTACACCTTC.

The CDR3 here is CAISDVRNLNYGYTF. The CDR3 DNA is TGTGCCATCAGTGACGTCAGGAACCTTAACTATGGCTACACCTTC. V is TRBV10-3 and J is TRBJ1-2; unclear D gene. Trimming stripped 3 bases from V and 1 base from J, with 12 bases between. Germline-derived CDR1 and CDR2 are ENHRY and SYGVKD. The CDR3 is 15 residues long.

The V call is TRBV6-5, the J call TRBJ1-2; D is uncertain. The CDR3 spans 13 residues. Per germline, CDR1 MNHEY and CDR2 SVGAGI. V lost 0 bases, J lost 7 bases, and 9 bases lay in between. The CDR3 bases are TGTGCCAGCAGTTACTCGTCCGGTACTGGCTACACCTTC. Amino acids: CASSYSSGTGYTF.

The chain has TRBV7-9 and TRBJ2-3; 9 bases are a match to TRBD2. V lost 0 bases to trimming and J lost 4 bases; unmatched junction nucleotides: 11. The CDR3 runs to 18 residues. Germline loops: CDR1 SEHNR, CDR2 FQNEAQ (reference sequence). The CDR3 loop reads CASSLAKVVSGRSDTQYF. CDR3 coding DNA: TGTGCCAGCAGCTTAGCGAAAGTAGTAAGCGGGAGGTCAGATACGCAGTATTTT.

CDR3: CASSLEVAGVNTGELFF. CDR3 sequence (DNA): TGTGCCAGCAGCTTAGAGGTAGCGGGGGTGAACACCGGGGAGCTGTTTTTT. The chain links TRBV11-3 to TRBJ2-2, with 9 bases fitting TRBD2. The J segment lost 1 base and the V segment lost 0 bases, leaving 3 bases of the junction unmatched. Germline CDR1 and CDR2: SGHNT and YENEEA. CDR3 length equals 17 residues.

This chain connects TRBV7-8 to TRBJ1-1; no reliable D call. Germline V lookup: CDR1 SGHVS, CDR2 FQNEAQ. V was shortened by 0 bases and J by 6 bases, with 8 bases between the two germline ends. This CDR3 has 13 residues. The CDR3: CASSLAEGPEAFF. CDR3 nucleotide sequence: TGTGCCAGCAGCTTAGCGGAGGGCCCTGAAGCTTTCTTT.